The 2 T cell receptor beta chains given below trace back to one sample, sequenced in a study of blood T cell repertoires in COVID-19. TCRdb's copy holds only in-frame clones and misses some; the assay was immunoSEQ multiplex PCR. The sample has about 97,000 clones, roughly 80% seen once; the top ten hold 4% to 5.5%. Material for sequencing was peripheral blood. These receptors were obtained from a man aged 55 to 69 with acute or convalescent COVID-19.

V and J are TRBV7-9 and TRBJ2-3; D remains unclear. CDR1 is SEHNR and CDR2 is FQNEAQ in the germline V gene (reference sequence). This CDR3 region has 14 residues. V dropped 3 bases and J dropped 0 bases, with 7 bases sitting between them. CDR3 nucleotide sequence: TGTGCCAGCAGCTTGACATCAAGCACAGATACGCAGTATTTT. Its protein product is CASSLTSSTDTQYF.

This clone was picked up one time. The genes are TRBV28 and TRBJ1-6; 11 nucleotides line up with TRBD1. From germline, CDR1 is MDHEN and CDR2 SYDVKM. V shed 5 bases and J 4 bases; nucleotides not matched to a gene: 13. CDR3 size: 19 residues. The CDR3 coding sequence is TGTGCCAGCAGTCCTTACGGACCCGGGACAGGGGGTTATAATTCACCCCTCCACTTT. Protein: CASSPYGPGTGGYNSPLHF.